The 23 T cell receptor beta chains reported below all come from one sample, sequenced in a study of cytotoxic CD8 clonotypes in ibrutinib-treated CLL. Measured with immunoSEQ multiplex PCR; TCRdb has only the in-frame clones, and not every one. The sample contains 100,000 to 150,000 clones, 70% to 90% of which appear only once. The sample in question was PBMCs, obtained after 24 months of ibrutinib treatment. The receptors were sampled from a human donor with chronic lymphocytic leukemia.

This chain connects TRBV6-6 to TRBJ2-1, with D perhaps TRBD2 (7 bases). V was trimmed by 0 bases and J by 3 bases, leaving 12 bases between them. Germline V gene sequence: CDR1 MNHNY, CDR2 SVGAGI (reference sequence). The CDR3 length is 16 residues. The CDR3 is CASSYSGGGIYNEQFF. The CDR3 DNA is TGTGCCAGCAGTTACTCAGGGGGGGGCATCTACAATGAGCAGTTCTTC.

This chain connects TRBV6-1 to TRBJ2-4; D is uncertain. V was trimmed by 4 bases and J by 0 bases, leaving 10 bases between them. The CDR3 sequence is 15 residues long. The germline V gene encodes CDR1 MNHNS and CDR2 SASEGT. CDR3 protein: CASSAGELAKNIQYF. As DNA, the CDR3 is TGTGCCAGCAGTGCTGGGGAACTAGCCAAAAACATTCAGTACTTC.

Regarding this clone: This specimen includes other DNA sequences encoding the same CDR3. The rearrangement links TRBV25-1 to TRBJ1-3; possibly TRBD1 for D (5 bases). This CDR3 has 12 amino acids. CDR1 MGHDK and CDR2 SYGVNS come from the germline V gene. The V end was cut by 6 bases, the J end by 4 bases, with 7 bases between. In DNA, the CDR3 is TGTGCCAGCAGCAGGGACGGAAACACCATATATTTT. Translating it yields CASSRDGNTIYF.

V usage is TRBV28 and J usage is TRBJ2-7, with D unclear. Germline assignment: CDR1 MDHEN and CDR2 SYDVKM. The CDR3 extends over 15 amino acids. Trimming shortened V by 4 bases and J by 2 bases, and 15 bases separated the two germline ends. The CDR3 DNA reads TGTGCCAGCAGTTCCACCGGGCAGGCCACCTACGAGCAGTACTTC. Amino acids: CASSSTGQATYEQYF.

The DNA for the CDR3 is TGTGCCACCAGCAGAGGCAAATTCGACAGCTCTGGAAACACCATATATTTT. Protein: CATSRGKFDSSGNTIYF. This sequence joins TRBV15 and TRBJ1-3; tentatively, D is TRBD1 (5 bases). The CDR3 is made up of 17 amino acids. The germline V gene encodes CDR1 LNHNV and CDR2 YYDKDF (reference sequence). V was clipped by 1 base and J by 0 bases, with 13 bases between them. Using reference TRBV15 and TRBJ1-3 for the parts outside the CDR3, the full variable domain is DAMVIQNPRYQVTQFGKPVTLSCSQTLNHNVMYWYQQKSSQAPKLLFHYYDKDFNNEADTPDNFQSRRPNTSFCFLDIRSPGLGDTAMYLCATSRGKFDSSGNTIYFGEGSWLTVV.

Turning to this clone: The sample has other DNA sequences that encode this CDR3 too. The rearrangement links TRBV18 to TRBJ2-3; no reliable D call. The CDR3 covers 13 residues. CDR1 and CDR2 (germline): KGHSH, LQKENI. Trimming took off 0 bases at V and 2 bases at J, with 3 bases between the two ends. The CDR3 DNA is TGTGCCAGCTCACCACCGTCCACAGATACGCAGTATTTT. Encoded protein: CASSPPSTDTQYF.

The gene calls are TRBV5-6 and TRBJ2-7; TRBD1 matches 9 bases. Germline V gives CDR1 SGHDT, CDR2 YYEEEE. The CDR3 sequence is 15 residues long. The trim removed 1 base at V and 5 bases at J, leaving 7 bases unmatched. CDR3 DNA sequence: TGTGCCAGCAGCTTGTCCGGACAGGGGTTCCACGAGCAGTACTTC. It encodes CASSLSGQGFHEQYF.

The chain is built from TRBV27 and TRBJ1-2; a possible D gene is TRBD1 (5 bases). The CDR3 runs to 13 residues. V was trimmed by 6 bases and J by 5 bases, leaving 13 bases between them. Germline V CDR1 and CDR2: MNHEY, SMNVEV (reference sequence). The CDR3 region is CASRLGREYGYTF. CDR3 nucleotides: TGTGCCAGCAGATTGGGCAGGGAATATGGCTACACCTTC.

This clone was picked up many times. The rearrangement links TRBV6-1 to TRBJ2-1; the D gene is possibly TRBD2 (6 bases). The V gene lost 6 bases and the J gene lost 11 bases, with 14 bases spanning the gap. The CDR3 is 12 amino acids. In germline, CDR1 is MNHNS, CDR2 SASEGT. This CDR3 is CASRGDSLKQFF. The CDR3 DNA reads TGTGCCAGCAGGGGGGACTCCCTCAAGCAGTTCTTC.

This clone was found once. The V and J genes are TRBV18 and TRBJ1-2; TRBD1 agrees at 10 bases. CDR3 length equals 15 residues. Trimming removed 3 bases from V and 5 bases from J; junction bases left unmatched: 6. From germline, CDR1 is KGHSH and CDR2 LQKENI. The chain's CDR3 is CASSPPGTGEYGYTF. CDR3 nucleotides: TGTGCCAGCTCACCTCCCGGGACAGGGGAGTATGGCTACACCTTC.

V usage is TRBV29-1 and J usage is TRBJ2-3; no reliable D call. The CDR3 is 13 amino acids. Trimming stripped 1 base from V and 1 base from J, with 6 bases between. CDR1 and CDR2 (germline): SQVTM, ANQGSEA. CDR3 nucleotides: TGCAGCGTTGAAGTAGGAGGCACAGATACGCAGTATTTT. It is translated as CSVEVGGTDTQYF.

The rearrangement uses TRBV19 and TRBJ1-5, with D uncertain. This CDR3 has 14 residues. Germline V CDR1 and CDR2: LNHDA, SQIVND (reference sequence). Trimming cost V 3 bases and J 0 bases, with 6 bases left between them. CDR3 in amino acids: CASSIIRSNQPQHF. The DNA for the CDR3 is TGTGCCAGTAGTATTATCCGTAGCAATCAGCCCCAGCATTTT.

Here the CDR3 DNA reads TGTGCCAGCAGACAAAGCCGGGGACAAGAGACCCAGTACTTC. This sequence encodes CASRQSRGQETQYF. V and J are TRBV7-2 and TRBJ2-5; D is possibly TRBD2 (5 bases). This CDR3 contains 14 residues. CDR1 and CDR2 from the germline V gene are SGHTA and FQGNSA. Deletions cut 6 bases from V and 2 bases from J, with 13 bases between.

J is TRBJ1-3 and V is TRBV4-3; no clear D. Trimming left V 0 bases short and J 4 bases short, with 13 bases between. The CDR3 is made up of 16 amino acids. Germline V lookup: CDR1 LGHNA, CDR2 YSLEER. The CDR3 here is CASSQDYGPYGNTIYF. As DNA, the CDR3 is TGCGCCAGCAGCCAAGATTACGGGCCATACGGAAACACCATATATTTT.

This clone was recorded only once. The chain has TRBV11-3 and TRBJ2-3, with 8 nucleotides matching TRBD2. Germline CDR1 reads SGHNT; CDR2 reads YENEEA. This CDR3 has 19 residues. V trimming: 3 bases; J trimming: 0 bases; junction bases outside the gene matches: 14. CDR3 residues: CASSFRSGAADASTDTQYF. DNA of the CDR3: TGTGCCAGCAGCTTCCGTAGCGGGGCGGCCGACGCTAGCACAGATACGCAGTATTTT. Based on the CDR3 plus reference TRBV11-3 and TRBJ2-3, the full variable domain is EAGVVQSPRYKIIEKKQPVAFWCNPISGHNTLYWYLQNLGQGPELLIRYENEEAVDDSQLPKDRFSAERLKGVDSTLKIQPAELGDSAVYLCASSFRSGAADASTDTQYFGPGTRLTVL.

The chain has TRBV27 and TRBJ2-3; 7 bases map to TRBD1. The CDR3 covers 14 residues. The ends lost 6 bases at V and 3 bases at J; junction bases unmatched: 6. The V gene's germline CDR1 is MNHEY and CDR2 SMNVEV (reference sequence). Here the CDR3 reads CASRGDRVTDTQYF. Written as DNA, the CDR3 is TGTGCCAGCAGGGGCGACAGGGTAACAGATACGCAGTATTTT.

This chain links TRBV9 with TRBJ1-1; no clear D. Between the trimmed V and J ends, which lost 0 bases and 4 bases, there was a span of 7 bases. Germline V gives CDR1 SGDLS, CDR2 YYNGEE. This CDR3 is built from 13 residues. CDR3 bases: TGTGCCAGCAGCGTAGATCAGCTCACTGAAGCTTTCTTT. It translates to CASSVDQLTEAFF.

The CDR3 region is CASSVAGRYEQYF. The CDR3 nucleotides read TGTGCCAGCAGTGTAGCAGGGCGGTACGAGCAGTACTTC. The chain uses TRBV2 and TRBJ2-7, with D possibly TRBD1 on 5 matching bases. Germline CDR1 SNHLY, CDR2 FYNNEI. Trimming cost V 4 bases and J 4 bases, with 11 bases left between them. The CDR3 is 13 residues long. The whole variable domain, remainder taken from reference TRBV2 and TRBJ2-7, is EPEVTQTPSHQVTQMGQEVILRCVPISNHLYFYWYRQILGQKVEFLVSFYNNEISEKSEIFDDQFSVERPDGSNFTLKIRSTKLEDSAMYFCASSVAGRYEQYFGPGTRLTVT.

The CDR3 is CASSGGTGSYEQYF. The CDR3, as DNA: TGCGCCAGCAGTGGGGGGACAGGATCCTACGAGCAGTACTTC. The chain carries TRBV10-1 and TRBJ2-7; TRBD1 matches at 8 bases. Germline V gene data show CDR1 as WNHNN and CDR2 as SYGVQD (reference sequence). The ends lost 4 bases at V and 1 base at J; junction bases unmatched: 3. This CDR3 has 14 amino acids.

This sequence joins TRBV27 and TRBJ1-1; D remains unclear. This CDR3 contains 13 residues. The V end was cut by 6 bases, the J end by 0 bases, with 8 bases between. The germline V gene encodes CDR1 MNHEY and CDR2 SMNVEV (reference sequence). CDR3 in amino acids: CASSEQVNTEAFF. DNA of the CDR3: TGTGCCAGCAGCGAACAAGTGAACACTGAAGCTTTCTTT.

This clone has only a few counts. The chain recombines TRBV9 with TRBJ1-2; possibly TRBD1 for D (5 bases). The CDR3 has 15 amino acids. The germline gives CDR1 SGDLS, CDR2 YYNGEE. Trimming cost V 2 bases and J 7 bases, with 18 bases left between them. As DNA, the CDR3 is TGTGCCAGCAGCGTCCGCCCTAGTGCCGGGGGTGGCTACACCTTC. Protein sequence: CASSVRPSAGGGYTF.

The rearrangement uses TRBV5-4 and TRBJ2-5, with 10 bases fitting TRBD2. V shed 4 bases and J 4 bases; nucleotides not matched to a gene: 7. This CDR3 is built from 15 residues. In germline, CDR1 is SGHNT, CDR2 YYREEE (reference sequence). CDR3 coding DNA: TGTGCCAGCAGCCCTCCTAGCGGGAGAGGAGAGACCCAGTACTTC. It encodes CASSPPSGRGETQYF. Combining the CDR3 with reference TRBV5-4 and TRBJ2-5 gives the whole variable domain ETGVTQSPTHLIKTRGQQVTLRCSSQSGHNTVSWYQQALGQGPQFIFQYYREEENGRGNFPPRFSGLQFPNYSSELNVNALELDDSALYLCASSPPSGRGETQYFGPGTRLLVL.

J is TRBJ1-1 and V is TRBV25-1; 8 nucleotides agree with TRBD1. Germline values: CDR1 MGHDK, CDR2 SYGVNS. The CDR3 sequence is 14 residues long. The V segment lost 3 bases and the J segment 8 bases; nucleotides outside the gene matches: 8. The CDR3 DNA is TGTGCCAGCAGTGATGGGCAGGGGGCGAAAGAAGCTTTCTTT. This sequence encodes CASSDGQGAKEAFF.